These 23 T cell receptor beta chains were all obtained from the same sample, sequenced in a study of T cells in Graves' hyperthyroidism and ophthalmopathy. RNA transcripts served as the template for amplifying TCR beta CDR3 regions. The HTBI set primed first-round TCR CDR3 RT-PCR. MiXCR was run by TCRdb on the multiplex PCR reads, yielding one entry per CDR3 protein. The sample shows around 370,000 distinct CDR3 sequences, approximately 17% of them seen only once. Sequencing was carried out using blood. The receptors were gathered from a man younger than 35 with Graves' ophthalmopathy.

The chain combines TRBV10-3 with TRBJ2-3; 12 bases are a match to TRBD1. V lost 6 bases to trimming and J lost 4 bases; unmatched junction nucleotides: 5. The CDR3 consists of 15 residues. The germline CDR1 and CDR2 sequences are ENHRY and SYGVKD. CDR3: CAIRAGTGGPDTQYF. CDR3 sequence (DNA): TGTGCCATCAGAGCCGGGACAGGGGGCCCAGATACGCAGTATTTT.

This chain links TRBV11-1 with TRBJ2-6, with D unclear. This CDR3 has 15 residues. The germline V gene has CDR1 SGHAT and CDR2 FQDESV (reference sequence). V lost 7 bases, J lost 0 bases, and 10 bases lay in between. CDR3: CASTSPLSGANVLTF. As DNA, the CDR3 is TGTGCCAGCACCTCGCCGCTCTCTGGGGCCAACGTCCTGACTTTC.

This clonotype was picked up many times. The chain uses TRBV2 and TRBJ2-7, with 8 positions matching TRBD1. V shed 4 bases, J shed 7 bases, and the junction held 6 bases outside the gene matches. CDR3 length: 13 residues. Germline values: CDR1 SNHLY, CDR2 FYNNEI. This CDR3 reads CASSGQGAGEQYF. The CDR3 DNA reads TGTGCCAGCAGTGGTCAGGGGGCCGGAGAGCAGTACTTC.

This clonotype was recorded many times. The genes are TRBV2 and TRBJ2-5; D is ambiguous. Trimming cost V 6 bases and J 5 bases, with 19 bases left between them. Germline CDR1 SNHLY, CDR2 FYNNEI. CDR3 length equals 15 residues. The CDR3 coding sequence is TGTGCCAGCAGCGAGCTTGAGCTAGGGTCGGAGACCCAGTACTTC. As protein: CASSELELGSETQYF.

This clonotype was observed many times. CDR3 sequence (DNA): TGTGCCAGCAGCGACCCTCGTGGCACCGGGGAGCTGTTTTTT. Translation: CASSDPRGTGELFF. This chain links TRBV7-3 with TRBJ2-2; D not certain. CDR1 is SGHTA and CDR2 is FQGTGA in the germline V gene. Deletions cut 5 bases from V and 4 bases from J, with 11 bases between. The CDR3 is made up of 14 amino acids.

The rearrangement uses TRBV19 and TRBJ2-7; maybe TRBD1 (5 bases). CDR1 and CDR2 from the germline V gene are LNHDA and SQIVND (reference sequence). With 4 bases removed from V and 0 bases from J, the gap between germline ends came to 10 bases. This CDR3 has 14 amino acids. The CDR3 here is CASSKRGHSYEQYF. The DNA of the CDR3 is TGTGCCAGTAGTAAGAGAGGACACTCCTACGAGCAGTACTTC. Combining the CDR3 with reference TRBV19 and TRBJ2-7 gives the whole variable domain DGGITQSPKYLFRKEGQNVTLSCEQNLNHDAMYWYRQDPGQGLRLIYYSQIVNDFQKGDIAEGYSVSREKKESFPLTVTSAQKNPTAFYLCASSKRGHSYEQYFGPGTRLTVT.

This clonotype was seen ten or more times. The chain uses TRBV12-3 or TRBV12-4 and TRBJ1-2; 7 nucleotides agree with TRBD1. The trim removed 5 bases at V and 3 bases at J, leaving 6 bases unmatched. The CDR3 extends over 14 amino acids. The CDR3 DNA sequence: TGTGCCAGCAGTACCCCGGACAGGTACTATGGCTACACCTTC. Its protein is CASSTPDRYYGYTF.

This clonotype was counted only a few times. The V and J genes are TRBV10-3 and TRBJ1-3; D is unclear. The germline V and J ends were trimmed by 3 bases and 0 bases, with 6 bases remaining between them. Germline V gene lookup returns CDR1 ENHRY and CDR2 SYGVKD. CDR3 length: 14 residues. CDR3 bases: TGTGCCATCAGTGATTTGATCTCTGGAAACACCATATATTTT. Translating gives CAISDLISGNTIYF.

This clonotype was seen only a few times. This chain joins TRBV10-3 and TRBJ1-6; D possibly corresponds to TRBD1 (6 bases). Deletions cut 4 bases from V and 6 bases from J, with 13 bases between. The CDR3 sequence is 15 residues long. Germline loops: CDR1 ENHRY, CDR2 SYGVKD. The CDR3 region has the DNA TGTGCCATCAGTGGGGACACTGGACGTAATTCACCCCTCCACTTT. It is translated as CAISGDTGRNSPLHF.

As regards this clonotype: A much more abundant neighbour one base away suggests this may be a read error. The chain links TRBV10-3 to TRBJ1-1; 10 bases match TRBD1. The CDR3 is 14 residues long. CDR1 and CDR2 from the germline V gene are ENHRY and SYGVKD. The chain's CDR3 is CAIRPGTGVTGAFF. The CDR3 bases are TGTGCCATCAGGCCCGGGACAGGGGTAACTGGAGCTTTCTTT.

The gene calls are TRBV15 and TRBJ2-4; the match to TRBD1 covers 8 bases. Losses at the gene ends were 6 bases for V and 1 base for J; bases not matched to a gene: 2. CDR1 LNHNV and CDR2 YYDKDF come from the germline V gene (reference sequence). The CDR3 runs to 14 residues. Here the CDR3 DNA reads TGTGCCACCAGTAGGGACAGGGCCAAAAACATTCAGTACTTC. It codes for CATSRDRAKNIQYF. The full variable domain, in which reference TRBV15 and TRBJ2-4 provide the parts outside the CDR3, is DAMVIQNPRYQVTQFGKPVTLSCSQTLNHNVMYWYQQKSSQAPKLLFHYYDKDFNNEADTPDNFQSRRPNTSFCFLDIRSPGLGDTAMYLCATSRDRAKNIQYFGAGTRLSVL.

The rearrangement joins TRBV6-1 to TRBJ2-5; the D is unclear. V was shortened by 2 bases and J by 3 bases, with 16 bases between the two germline ends. The CDR3 loop spans 16 amino acids. Germline lookup yields CDR1 MNHNS and CDR2 SASEGT. The CDR3 loop reads CASSEQTSYTKETQYF. The CDR3 bases are TGTGCCAGCAGTGAACAGACGTCGTATACCAAAGAGACCCAGTACTTC.

This clonotype was observed at least ten times. The chain employs TRBV6-6 and TRBJ2-1; 10 bases are shared with TRBD1. V lost 2 bases, J lost 8 bases, and 9 bases stayed unmatched. CDR1 is MNHNY, CDR2 SVGAGI, per germline (reference sequence). The CDR3 covers 16 residues. The DNA for the CDR3 is TGTGCCAGCAGTTACCCCACCGGGACAGGGGTTCATGAGCAGTTCTTC. Translation: CASSYPTGTGVHEQFF.

The chain joins TRBV7-2 to TRBJ1-2; D gene uncertain. The CDR3 is 14 residues long. With 11 bases removed from V and 4 bases from J, the gap between germline ends came to 20 bases. CDR1 is SGHTA, CDR2 FQGNSA, per germline. CDR3: CAGTPTRGPYGYTF. DNA for the CDR3: TGTGCCGGCACCCCAACCCGGGGTCCCTATGGCTACACCTTC.

At least ten counts were recorded for this clonotype. The rearrangement joins TRBV2 to TRBJ1-1, with D uncertain. Germline lookup yields CDR1 SNHLY and CDR2 FYNNEI. This CDR3 is built from 13 residues. V lost 8 bases and J 4 bases, leaving 14 bases between the germline ends. CDR3 in amino acids: CASVSQAATEAFF. The DNA of the CDR3 is TGTGCCAGCGTTAGTCAGGCGGCCACTGAAGCTTTCTTT.

The chain recombines TRBV5-4 with TRBJ1-2; 11 nucleotides agree with TRBD1. Germline values: CDR1 SGHNT, CDR2 YYREEE (reference sequence). V gave up 4 bases and J gave up 8 bases; unmatched junction bases: 7. The CDR3 covers 14 residues. The CDR3 spells CASSPDRGRGGYTF. For the CDR3, the DNA is TGTGCCAGCAGCCCGGACAGGGGGCGCGGCGGCTACACCTTC.

The sample holds many counts of this clonotype. CDR3 sequence: CASSPPGPNTGELFF. Written as DNA, the CDR3 is TGTGCCAGCAGTCCGCCGGGACCCAACACCGGGGAGCTGTTTTTT. V is TRBV28 and J is TRBJ2-2; perhaps D is TRBD1 or TRBD2 (5 bases each). The length of the CDR3 is 15 residues. V dropped 5 bases and J dropped 2 bases, with 12 bases sitting between them. From germline, CDR1 is MDHEN and CDR2 SYDVKM.

This clonotype was seen more than once but under ten times. The chain uses TRBV3-1 and TRBJ2-4; 13 bases map to TRBD2. V trimming: 4 bases; J trimming: 1 base; junction bases outside the gene matches: 7. The CDR3 extends over 18 amino acids. Germline CDR1 and CDR2: LGHDT and YNNKEL (reference sequence). The CDR3 sequence: CASSLGLAGEGAKNIQYF. CDR3 sequence (DNA): TGTGCCAGCAGCCTCGGACTAGCGGGGGAAGGGGCCAAAAACATTCAGTACTTC. The variable domain in full, with the rest retrieved from reference TRBV3-1 and TRBJ2-4, is DTAVSQTPKYLVTQMGNDKSIKCEQNLGHDTMYWYKQDSKKFLKIMFSYNNKELIINETVPNRFSPKSPDKAHLNLHINSLELGDSAVYFCASSLGLAGEGAKNIQYFGAGTRLSVL.

The CDR3 DNA follows: TGTGCCAGCACCGGGACAGGGATGTGGGAGCAGTACTTC. Protein: CASTGTGMWEQYF. J is TRBJ2-7 and V is TRBV2; 9 bases align to TRBD1. Trimming took 7 bases from V and 7 from J; bases not matched to a gene: 8. The germline V gene has CDR1 SNHLY and CDR2 FYNNEI. CDR3 length: 13 amino acids.

The V gene is TRBV5-1, the J gene TRBJ2-5, with D possibly matching TRBD1 (6 bases). CDR3 length equals 17 residues. Trimming cost V 1 base and J 2 bases, with 18 bases left between them. The germline gives CDR1 SGHRS, CDR2 YFSETQ. The CDR3 nucleotides read TGCGCCAGCAGCTTGAACCACTTACAGGGATTTCAAGAGACCCAGTACTTC. Translated: CASSLNHLQGFQETQYF. The full variable domain, its missing parts supplied by reference TRBV5-1 and TRBJ2-5, is KAGVTQTPRYLIKTRGQQVTLSCSPISGHRSVSWYQQTPGQGLQFLFEYFSETQRNKGNFPGRFSGRQFSNSRSEMNVSTLELGDSALYLCASSLNHLQGFQETQYFGPGTRLLVL.

This clonotype came up a few times. The rearrangement joins TRBV6-2 or TRBV6-3 to TRBJ2-1, with D perhaps being TRBD1 or TRBD2 (5 bases each). The CDR3 covers 14 residues. In germline, CDR1 is MNHEY, CDR2 SVGEGT. Trimming removed 5 bases from V and 2 bases from J, with 10 bases in between. This CDR3 reads CASSPEGTYNEQFF. The CDR3 DNA is TGTGCCAGCAGTCCCGAGGGGACCTACAATGAGCAGTTCTTC.

This clonotype was observed many times. The CDR3 nucleotides read TGTGCCAGCAGTTTACTAGGGAGGAACACTGAAGCTTTCTTT. It is translated as CASSLLGRNTEAFF. V gene TRBV28 combines with J gene TRBJ1-1; D remains ambiguous. V dropped 2 bases and J dropped 1 base, with 8 bases sitting between them. The CDR3 loop spans 14 amino acids. Germline loops: CDR1 MDHEN, CDR2 SYDVKM.

This chain uses TRBV6-1 with TRBJ2-1, with 10 nucleotides matching TRBD2. Germline V gives CDR1 MNHNS, CDR2 SASEGT. The CDR3 sequence is 16 residues long. V shed 10 bases and J 3 bases; nucleotides not matched to a gene: 12. The CDR3 nucleotides read TGTGCCATCAGCCCCCTTACTAGCGGGGACTACAATGAGCAGTTCTTC. Translating it yields CAISPLTSGDYNEQFF.